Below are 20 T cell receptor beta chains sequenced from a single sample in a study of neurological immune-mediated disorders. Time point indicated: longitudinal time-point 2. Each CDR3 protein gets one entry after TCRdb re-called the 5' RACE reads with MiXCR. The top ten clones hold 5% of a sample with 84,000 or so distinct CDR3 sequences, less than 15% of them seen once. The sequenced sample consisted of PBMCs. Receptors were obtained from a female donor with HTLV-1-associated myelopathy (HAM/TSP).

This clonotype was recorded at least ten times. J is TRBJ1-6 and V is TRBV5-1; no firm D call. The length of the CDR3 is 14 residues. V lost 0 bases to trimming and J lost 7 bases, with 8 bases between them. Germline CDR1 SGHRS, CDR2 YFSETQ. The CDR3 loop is CASSLVQENSPLHF. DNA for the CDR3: TGCGCCAGCAGCTTGGTACAAGAGAATTCACCCCTCCACTTT.

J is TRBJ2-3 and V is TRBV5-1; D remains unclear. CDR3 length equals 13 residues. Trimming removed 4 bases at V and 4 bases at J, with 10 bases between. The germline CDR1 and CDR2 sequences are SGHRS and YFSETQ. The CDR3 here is CASSIEPADTQYF. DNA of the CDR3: TGCGCCAGCAGCATTGAACCGGCAGATACGCAGTATTTT.

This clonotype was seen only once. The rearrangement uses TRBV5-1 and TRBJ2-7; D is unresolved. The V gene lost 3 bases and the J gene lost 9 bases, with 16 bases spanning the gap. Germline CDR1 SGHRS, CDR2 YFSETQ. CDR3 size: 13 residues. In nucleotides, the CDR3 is TGCGCCAGCAGCTCGGACCTGGGGAAGAGGCAGTACTTC. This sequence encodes CASSSDLGKRQYF.

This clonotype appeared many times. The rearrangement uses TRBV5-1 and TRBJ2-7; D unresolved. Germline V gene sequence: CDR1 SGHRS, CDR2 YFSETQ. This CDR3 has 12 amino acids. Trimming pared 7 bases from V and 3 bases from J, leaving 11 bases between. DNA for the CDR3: TGCGCCAGCGGCTGGGGAAACTACGAGCAGTACTTC. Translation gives CASGWGNYEQYF.

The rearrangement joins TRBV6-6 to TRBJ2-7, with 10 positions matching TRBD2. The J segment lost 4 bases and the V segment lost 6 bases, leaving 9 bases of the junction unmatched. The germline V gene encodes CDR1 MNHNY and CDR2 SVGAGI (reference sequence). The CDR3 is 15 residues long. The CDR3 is CASRYSSGGTYEQYF. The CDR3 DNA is TGTGCCAGCAGATATTCTAGCGGGGGTACGTACGAGCAGTACTTC.

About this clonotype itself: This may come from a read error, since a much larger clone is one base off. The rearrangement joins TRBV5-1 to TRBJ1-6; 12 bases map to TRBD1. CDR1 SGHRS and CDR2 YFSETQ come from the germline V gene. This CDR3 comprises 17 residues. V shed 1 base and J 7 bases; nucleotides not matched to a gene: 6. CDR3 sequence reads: CASSLPQGQGANSPLHF. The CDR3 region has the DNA TGCGCCAGCAGCTTGCCGCAGGGACAGGGGGCCAATTCACCCCTCCACTTT.

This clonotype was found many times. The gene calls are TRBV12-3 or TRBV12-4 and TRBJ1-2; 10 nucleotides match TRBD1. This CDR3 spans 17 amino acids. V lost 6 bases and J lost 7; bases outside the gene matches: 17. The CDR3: CASSQKGTGVVLSGYTF. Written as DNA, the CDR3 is TGTGCCAGCAGCCAAAAGGGGACAGGGGTGGTCTTGAGTGGCTACACCTTC.

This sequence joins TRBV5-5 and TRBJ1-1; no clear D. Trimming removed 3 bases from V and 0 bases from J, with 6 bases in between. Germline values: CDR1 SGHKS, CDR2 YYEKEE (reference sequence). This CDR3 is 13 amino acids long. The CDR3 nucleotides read TGTGCCAGCAGCTCCACTTTGAACACTGAAGCTTTCTTT. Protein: CASSSTLNTEAFF.

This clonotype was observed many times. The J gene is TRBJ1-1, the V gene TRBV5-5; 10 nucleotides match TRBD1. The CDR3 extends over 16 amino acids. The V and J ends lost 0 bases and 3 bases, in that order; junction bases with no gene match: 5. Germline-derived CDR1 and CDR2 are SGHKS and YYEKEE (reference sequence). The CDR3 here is CASSLGQGASDTEAFF. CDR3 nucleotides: TGTGCCAGCAGCTTGGGACAGGGGGCTTCGGACACTGAAGCTTTCTTT.

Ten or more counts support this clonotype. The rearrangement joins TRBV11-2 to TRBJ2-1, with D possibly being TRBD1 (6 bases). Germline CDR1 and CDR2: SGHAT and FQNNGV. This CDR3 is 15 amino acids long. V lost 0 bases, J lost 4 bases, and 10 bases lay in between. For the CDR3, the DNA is TGTGCCAGCAGCTTAGAAAGCACAGGGTACAATGAGCAGTTCTTC. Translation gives CASSLESTGYNEQFF. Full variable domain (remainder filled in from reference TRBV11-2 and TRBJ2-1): EAGVAQSPRYKIIEKRQSVAFWCNPISGHATLYWYQQILGQGPKLLIQFQNNGVVDDSQLPKDRFSAERLKGVDSTLKIQPAKLEDSAVYLCASSLESTGYNEQFFGPGTRLTVL.

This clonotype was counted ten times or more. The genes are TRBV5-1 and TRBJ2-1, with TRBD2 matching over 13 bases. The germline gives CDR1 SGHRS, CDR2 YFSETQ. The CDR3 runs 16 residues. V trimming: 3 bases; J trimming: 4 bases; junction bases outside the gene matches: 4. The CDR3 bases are TGCGCCAGCAGCTCCGGGACTAGCGGGGTATACAATGAGCAGTTCTTC. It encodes CASSSGTSGVYNEQFF.

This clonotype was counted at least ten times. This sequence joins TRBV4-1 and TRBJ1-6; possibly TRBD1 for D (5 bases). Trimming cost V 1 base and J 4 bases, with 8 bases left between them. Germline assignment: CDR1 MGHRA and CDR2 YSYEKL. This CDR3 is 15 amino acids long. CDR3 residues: CASSQGDLYNSPLHF. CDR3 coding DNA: TGCGCCAGCAGCCAAGGGGACTTATATAATTCACCCCTCCACTTT.

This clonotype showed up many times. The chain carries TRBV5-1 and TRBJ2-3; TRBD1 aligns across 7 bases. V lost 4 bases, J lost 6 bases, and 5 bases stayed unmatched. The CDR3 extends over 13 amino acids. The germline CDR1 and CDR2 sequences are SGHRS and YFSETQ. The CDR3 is CASSLTGDDTQYF. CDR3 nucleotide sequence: TGCGCCAGCAGCCTTACAGGGGATGATACGCAGTATTTT.

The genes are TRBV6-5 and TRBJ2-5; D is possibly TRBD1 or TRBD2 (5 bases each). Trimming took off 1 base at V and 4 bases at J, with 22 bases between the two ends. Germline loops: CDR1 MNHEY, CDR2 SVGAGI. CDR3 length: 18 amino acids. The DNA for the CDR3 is TGTGCCAGCAGTTACTTCGTGCGTGGGAAGTCTGGGGGAGAGACCCAGTACTTC. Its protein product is CASSYFVRGKSGGETQYF.

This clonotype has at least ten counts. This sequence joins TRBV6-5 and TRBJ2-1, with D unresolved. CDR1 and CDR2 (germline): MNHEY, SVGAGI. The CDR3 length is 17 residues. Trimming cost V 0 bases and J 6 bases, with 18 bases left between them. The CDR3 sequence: CASSYSETRNRANEQFF. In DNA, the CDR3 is TGTGCCAGCAGTTACTCAGAAACTCGAAACAGAGCCAATGAGCAGTTCTTC.

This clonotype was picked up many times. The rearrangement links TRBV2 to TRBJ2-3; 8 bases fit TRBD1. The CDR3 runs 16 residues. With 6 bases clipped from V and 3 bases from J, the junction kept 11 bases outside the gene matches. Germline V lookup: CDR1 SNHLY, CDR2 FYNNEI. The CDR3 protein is CASRGSQGAITDTQYF. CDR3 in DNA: TGTGCCAGCAGAGGCTCGCAGGGGGCTATAACAGATACGCAGTATTTT. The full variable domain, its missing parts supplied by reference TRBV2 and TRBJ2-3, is EPEVTQTPSHQVTQMGQEVILRCVPISNHLYFYWYRQILGQKVEFLVSFYNNEISEKSEIFDDQFSVERPDGSNFTLKIRSTKLEDSAMYFCASRGSQGAITDTQYFGPGTRLTVL.

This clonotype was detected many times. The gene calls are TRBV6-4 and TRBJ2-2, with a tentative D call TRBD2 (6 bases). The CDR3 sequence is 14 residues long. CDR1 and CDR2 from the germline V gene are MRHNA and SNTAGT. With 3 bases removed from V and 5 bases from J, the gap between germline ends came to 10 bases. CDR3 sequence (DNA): TGTGCCAGCAGTGAGGAGGGAGAAACCGGGGAGCTGTTTTTT. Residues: CASSEEGETGELFF.

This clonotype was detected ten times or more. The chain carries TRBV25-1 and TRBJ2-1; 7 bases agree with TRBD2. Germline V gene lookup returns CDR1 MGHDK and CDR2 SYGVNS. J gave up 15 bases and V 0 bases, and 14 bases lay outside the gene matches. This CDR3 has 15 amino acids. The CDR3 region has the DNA TGTGCCAGCAGTGAATATGGGATGGAGGCGGGGGATTCGTTCTTC. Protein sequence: CASSEYGMEAGDSFF. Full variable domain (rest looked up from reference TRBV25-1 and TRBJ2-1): EADIYQTPRYLVIGTGKKITLECSQTMGHDKMYWYQQDPGMELHLIHYSYGVNSTEKGDLSSESTVSRIRTEHFPLTLESARPSHTSQYLCASSEYGMEAGDSFFGPGTRLTVL.

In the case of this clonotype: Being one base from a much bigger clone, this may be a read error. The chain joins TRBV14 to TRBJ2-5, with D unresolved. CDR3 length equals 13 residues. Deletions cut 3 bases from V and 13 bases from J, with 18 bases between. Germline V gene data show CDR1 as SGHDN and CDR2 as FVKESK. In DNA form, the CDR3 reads TGTGCCAGCAGCCAGTCCTCCGGAAGAATCCGGTACTTC. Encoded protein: CASSQSSGRIRYF.

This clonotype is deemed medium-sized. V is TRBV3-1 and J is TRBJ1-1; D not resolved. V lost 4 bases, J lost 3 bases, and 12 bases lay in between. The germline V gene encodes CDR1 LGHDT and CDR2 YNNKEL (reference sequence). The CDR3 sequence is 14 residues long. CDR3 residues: CASSRKVQDTEAFF. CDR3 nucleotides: TGTGCCAGCAGCCGAAAGGTCCAGGACACTGAAGCTTTCTTT.